Listed below are T cell receptor beta chains from one sample, sequenced in a study of blood T cell repertoires in COVID-19. Generated by immunoSEQ multiplex PCR, the TCRdb table keeps only in-frame clones and is missing some. Found here are around 450,000 clones, 87% of them singletons; the top ten hold under 0.85%. Sequenced: PBMCs or T cells enriched from blood (not recorded which). These receptors were obtained from a young woman who had recovered from COVID-19. Each CDR3 is given with its conserved first and last residue. Each record gives: V gene, clone size, J gene, D gene, CDR3 DNA, CDR3 protein. A D gene is named only where the DNA matches it firmly. A row's size may be missing; if present it is once, few, many or a size class.

>TRBV10-3|NA|TRBJ2-5|NA
TGTGCCATCAGTGAGTCGACGGGGGAATCCCAAGAGACCCAGTACTTC
CAISESTGESQETQYF
>TRBV6-6|NA|TRBJ2-4|TRBD1
TGTGCCAGCAGTTACTCGTCTGACAGGGAGTACATTCAGTACTTC
CASSYSSDREYIQYF
>TRBV7-9|NA|TRBJ2-1|TRBD1
TGTGCCAGCAGCTTCGGGACAGGGGAAAGGTCCTACAATGAGCAGTTCTTC
CASSFGTGERSYNEQFF
>TRBV20-1|once|TRBJ2-1|NA
TGCAGTGCCGGGGATTACAATGAGCAGTTCTTC
CSAGDYNEQFF
>TRBV7-9|NA|TRBJ1-3|NA
TGTGCCAGCAGCCCCTGGGGGGGACTAGAAAACACCATATATTTT
CASSPWGGLENTIYF
>TRBV5-1|once|TRBJ2-7|NA
TGCGCCAGCAGCTTGGGTTGGGGGCGTAACGAGCAGTACTTC
CASSLGWGRNEQYF
>TRBV6-5|NA|TRBJ1-1|NA
TGTGCCAGCGGCCTGCCGTACACTGAAGCTTTCTTT
CASGLPYTEAFF
>TRBV30|NA|TRBJ1-1|NA
TGTGCCTGGAGAATGTGGGGCAGGAACACTGAAGCTTTCTTT
CAWRMWGRNTEAFF
>TRBV6-5|NA|TRBJ1-4|NA
TGTGCCAGCAGTTCTTCCCCAACTAATGAAAAACTGTTTTTT
CASSSSPTNEKLFF
>TRBV28|NA|TRBJ1-6|TRBD1
TGTGCCAGCAGTTTATGGGACAGGGAATCACCCCTCCACTTT
CASSLWDRESPLHF
>TRBV30|NA|TRBJ2-1|TRBD2
TGTGCCTGGAGAGGCGGGGGGGATAATGAGCAGTTCTTC
CAWRGGGDNEQFF
>TRBV5-6|NA|TRBJ1-1|NA
TGTGCCAGCAGCTTATACACCCTCCTGAACACTGAAGCTTTCTTT
CASSLYTLLNTEAFF
>TRBV28|NA|TRBJ1-2|NA
TGTGCCGGGGGGTCTCCGGGACTGATCTATGGCTACACCTTC
CAGGSPGLIYGYTF
>TRBV7-8|NA|TRBJ2-1|NA
TGTGCCAGCAGCCTCGACAATGAGCAGTTCTTC
CASSLDNEQFF
>TRBV11-2|NA|TRBJ1-6|NA
TGTGCCAGCAGCTTAGTATCGACTTCCCCCCTCCACTTT
CASSLVSTSPLHF
>TRBV5-4|NA|TRBJ1-3|TRBD1
TGTGCCAGCAACAAACAGGGGGAGAGCTCTGGAAACACCATATATTTT
CASNKQGESSGNTIYF
>TRBV27|few|TRBJ1-2|TRBD1
TGTGCCAGCAGTTTATTATTCGGAGGGACAGGGAAGGGCTACACCTTC
CASSLLFGGTGKGYTF
>TRBV11-2|NA|TRBJ2-7|NA
TGTGCCAGCAGCTTGTCCAGGGTTAACTACGAGCAGTACTTC
CASSLSRVNYEQYF
>TRBV19|NA|TRBJ1-2|TRBD1
TGTGTCAGTAGTGTTAGCTTTCCTGACAGGGATGGCTACACCTTC
CVSSVSFPDRDGYTF
>TRBV5-1|NA|TRBJ1-1|TRBD1
TGCGCCAGCAGCCCGACAGGGGAGACCCTGAACACTGAAGCTTTCTTT
CASSPTGETLNTEAFF
>TRBV30|NA|TRBJ1-1|NA
TGTGCCTGGACTAGAGGCCAGCCGAACACTGAAGCTTTCTTT
CAWTRGQPNTEAFF
>TRBV28|NA|TRBJ1-4|NA
TGTGCCAGCAGTTCCTACAGGACAACTAATGAAAAACTGTTTTTT
CASSSYRTTNEKLFF
>TRBV27|NA|TRBJ1-1|NA
TGTGCCAGCAGTAATGACAGGAACACTGAAGCTTTCTTT
CASSNDRNTEAFF
>TRBV5-1|NA|TRBJ1-1|TRBD1
TGCGCCAGCCAATTTCAGGGGGACACTGAAGCTTTCTTT
CASQFQGDTEAFF
>TRBV5-1|NA|TRBJ1-3|TRBD1
TGCGCCAGCAGCTCCGGGACAGGAACCGGCTCTGGAAACACCATATATTTT
CASSSGTGTGSGNTIYF
>TRBV11-2|NA|TRBJ2-5|TRBD2
TGTGCCAGCACCCTGACTAGCGGGGGGCCTCAAGAGACCCAGTACTTC
CASTLTSGGPQETQYF
>TRBV27|NA|TRBJ1-5|NA
TGTGCCAGCAGTTTTTATGGGGGGAATCAGCCCCAGCATTTT
CASSFYGGNQPQHF
>TRBV19|NA|TRBJ1-5|NA
TGTGCCAGTGAAGAGCGGTGGGGGGATCAGCCCCAGCATTTT
CASEERWGDQPQHF
>TRBV28|NA|TRBJ2-1|TRBD2
TGTGCCAGCAGTCCGGACGGGGGGGAGCAGTTCTTC
CASSPDGGEQFF
>TRBV6-6|few|TRBJ2-7|NA
TGTGCCAGCAGTTATCTAGCGCGCCTCTCCTACGAGCAGTACTTC
CASSYLARLSYEQYF